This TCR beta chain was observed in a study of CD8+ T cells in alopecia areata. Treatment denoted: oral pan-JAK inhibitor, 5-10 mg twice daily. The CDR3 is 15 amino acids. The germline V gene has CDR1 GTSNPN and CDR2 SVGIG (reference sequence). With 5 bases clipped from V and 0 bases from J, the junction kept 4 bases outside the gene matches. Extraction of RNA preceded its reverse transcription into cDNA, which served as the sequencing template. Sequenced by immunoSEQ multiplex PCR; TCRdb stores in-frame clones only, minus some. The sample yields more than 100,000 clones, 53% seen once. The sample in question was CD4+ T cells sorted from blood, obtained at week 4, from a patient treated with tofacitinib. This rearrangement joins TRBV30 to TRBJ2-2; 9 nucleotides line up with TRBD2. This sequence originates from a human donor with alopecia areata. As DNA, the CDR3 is TGTGCCTGGGGAGCGGGGGGCGCGAACACCGGGGAGCTGTTTTTT. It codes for CAWGAGGANTGELFF.